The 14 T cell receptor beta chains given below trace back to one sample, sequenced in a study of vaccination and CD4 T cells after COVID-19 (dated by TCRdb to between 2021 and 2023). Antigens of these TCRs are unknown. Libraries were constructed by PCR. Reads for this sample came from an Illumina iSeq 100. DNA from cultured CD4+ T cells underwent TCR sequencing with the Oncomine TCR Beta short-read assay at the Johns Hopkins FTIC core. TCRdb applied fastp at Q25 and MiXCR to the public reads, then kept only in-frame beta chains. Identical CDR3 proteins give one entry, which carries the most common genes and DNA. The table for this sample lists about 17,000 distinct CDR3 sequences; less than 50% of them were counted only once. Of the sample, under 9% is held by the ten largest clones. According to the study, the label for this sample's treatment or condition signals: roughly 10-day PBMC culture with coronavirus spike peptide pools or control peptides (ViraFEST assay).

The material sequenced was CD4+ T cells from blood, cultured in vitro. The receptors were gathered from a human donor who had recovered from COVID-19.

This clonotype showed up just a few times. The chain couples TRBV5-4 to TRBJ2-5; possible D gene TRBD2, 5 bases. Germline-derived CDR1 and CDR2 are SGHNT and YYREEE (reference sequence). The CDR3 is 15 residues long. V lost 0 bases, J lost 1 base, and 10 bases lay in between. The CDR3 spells CASSLALGSQETQYF. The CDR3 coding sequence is TGTGCCAGCAGCTTGGCCCTAGGGAGCCAAGAGACCCAGTACTTC.

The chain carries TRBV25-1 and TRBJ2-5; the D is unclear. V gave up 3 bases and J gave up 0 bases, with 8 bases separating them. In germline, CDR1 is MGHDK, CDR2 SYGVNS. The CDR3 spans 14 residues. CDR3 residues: CASSESLYQETQYF. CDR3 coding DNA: TGTGCCAGCAGTGAGTCCTTGTACCAAGAGACCCAGTACTTC.

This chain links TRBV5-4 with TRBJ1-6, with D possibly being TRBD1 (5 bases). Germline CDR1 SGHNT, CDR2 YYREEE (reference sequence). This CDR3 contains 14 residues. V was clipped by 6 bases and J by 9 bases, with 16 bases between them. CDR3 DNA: TGTGCCAGCACAATAAGGGGCGGCGGTTCACCCCTCCACTTT. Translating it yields CASTIRGGGSPLHF.

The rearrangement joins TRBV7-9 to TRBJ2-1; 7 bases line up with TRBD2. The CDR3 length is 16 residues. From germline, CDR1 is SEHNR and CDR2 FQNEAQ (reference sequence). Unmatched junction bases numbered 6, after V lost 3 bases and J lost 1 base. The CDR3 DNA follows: TGTGCCAGCAGCTTGAGCCGGGGGGTGTCCTACAATGAGCAGTTCTTC. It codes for CASSLSRGVSYNEQFF.

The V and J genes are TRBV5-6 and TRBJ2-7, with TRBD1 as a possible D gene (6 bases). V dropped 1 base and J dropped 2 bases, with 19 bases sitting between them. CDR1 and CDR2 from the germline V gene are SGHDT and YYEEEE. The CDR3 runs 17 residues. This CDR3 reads CASSLFSGGPFTYEQYF. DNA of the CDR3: TGTGCCAGCAGCTTGTTTTCTGGGGGCCCGTTTACCTACGAGCAGTACTTC.

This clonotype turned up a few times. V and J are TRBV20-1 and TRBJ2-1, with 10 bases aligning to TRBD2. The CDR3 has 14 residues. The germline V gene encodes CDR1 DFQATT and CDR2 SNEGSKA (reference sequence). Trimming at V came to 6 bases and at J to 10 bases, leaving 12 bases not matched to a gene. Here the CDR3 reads CSASGTSDRREQFF. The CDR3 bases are TGCAGTGCCTCCGGGACTAGCGACCGCAGGGAGCAGTTCTTC.

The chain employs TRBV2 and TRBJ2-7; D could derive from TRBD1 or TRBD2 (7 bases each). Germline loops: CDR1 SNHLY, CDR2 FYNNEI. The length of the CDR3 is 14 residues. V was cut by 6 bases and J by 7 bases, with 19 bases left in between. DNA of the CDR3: TGTGCCAGCAGGTCCCAGGGGGGGAGTTATGAGCAGTACTTC. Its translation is CASRSQGGSYEQYF.

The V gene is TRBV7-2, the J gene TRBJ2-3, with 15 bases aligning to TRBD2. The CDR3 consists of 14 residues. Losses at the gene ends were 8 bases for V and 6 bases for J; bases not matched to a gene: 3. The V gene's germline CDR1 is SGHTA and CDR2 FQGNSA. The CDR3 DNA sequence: TGTGCCAGCGGGACTAGCGGGAGGATCGATACGCAGTATTTT. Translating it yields CASGTSGRIDTQYF.

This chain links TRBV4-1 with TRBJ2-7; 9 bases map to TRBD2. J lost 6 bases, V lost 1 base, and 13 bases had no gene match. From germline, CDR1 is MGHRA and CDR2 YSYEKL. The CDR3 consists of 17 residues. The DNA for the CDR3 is TGCGCCAGCAGCCAAGGCCAGGGCGGGAGGGCCGGGTTCGAGCAGTACTTC. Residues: CASSQGQGGRAGFEQYF.

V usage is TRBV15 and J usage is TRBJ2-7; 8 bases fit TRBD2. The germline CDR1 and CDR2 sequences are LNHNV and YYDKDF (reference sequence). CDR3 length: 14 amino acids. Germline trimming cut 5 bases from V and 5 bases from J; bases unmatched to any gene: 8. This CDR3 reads CATSATSVGHEQYF. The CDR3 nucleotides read TGTGCCACCAGCGCGACTAGCGTCGGCCACGAGCAGTACTTC. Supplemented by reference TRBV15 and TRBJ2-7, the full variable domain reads DAMVIQNPRYQVTQFGKPVTLSCSQTLNHNVMYWYQQKSSQAPKLLFHYYDKDFNNEADTPDNFQSRRPNTSFCFLDIRSPGLGDTAMYLCATSATSVGHEQYFGPGTRLTVT.

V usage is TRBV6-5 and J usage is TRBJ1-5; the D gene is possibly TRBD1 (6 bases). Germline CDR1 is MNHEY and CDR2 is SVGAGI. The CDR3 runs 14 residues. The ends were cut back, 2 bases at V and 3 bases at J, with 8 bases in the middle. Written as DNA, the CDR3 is TGTGCCAGCAGTTACAGGGGGAACAATCAGCCCCAGCATTTT. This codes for CASSYRGNNQPQHF.

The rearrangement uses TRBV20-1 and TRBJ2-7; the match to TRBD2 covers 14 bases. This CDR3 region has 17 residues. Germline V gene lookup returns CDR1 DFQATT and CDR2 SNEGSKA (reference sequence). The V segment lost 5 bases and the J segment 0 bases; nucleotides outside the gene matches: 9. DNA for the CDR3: TGCAGTGCTGCCGGGACTAGCGGGGGCCGGGGCTCCTACGAGCAGTACTTC. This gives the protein CSAAGTSGGRGSYEQYF.

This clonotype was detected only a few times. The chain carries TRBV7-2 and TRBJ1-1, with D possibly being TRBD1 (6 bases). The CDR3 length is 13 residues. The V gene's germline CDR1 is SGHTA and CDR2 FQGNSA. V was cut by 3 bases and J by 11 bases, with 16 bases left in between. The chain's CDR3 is CASSFRGAPWAFF. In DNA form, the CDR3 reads TGTGCCAGCAGCTTTCGGGGGGCCCCGTGGGCTTTCTTT.

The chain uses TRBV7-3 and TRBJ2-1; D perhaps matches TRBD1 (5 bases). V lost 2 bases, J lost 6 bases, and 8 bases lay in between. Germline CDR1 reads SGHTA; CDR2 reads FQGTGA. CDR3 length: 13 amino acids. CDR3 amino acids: CASSLARANEQFF. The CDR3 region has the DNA TGTGCCAGCAGCTTAGCCAGGGCCAATGAGCAGTTCTTC.